This T cell receptor beta chain was sequenced during a study of T cells and Merkel cell carcinoma outcomes. Measured with immunoSEQ multiplex PCR; TCRdb has only the in-frame clones, and not every one. The table has 14,000 or so clones, 92% seen once. V lost 4 bases, J lost 6 bases, and 19 bases lay in between. CDR1 is MNHNS, CDR2 SASEGT, per germline. The CDR3 runs 16 residues. The chain couples TRBV6-1 to TRBJ1-3; no clear D gene. This TCR derives from a human donor with Merkel cell carcinoma. Sequenced input: tumor tissue from Merkel cell carcinoma. The CDR3 sequence is CASSAQRGAYENTIYF. CDR3 bases: TGTGCCAGCAGTGCCCAACGGGGAGCGTATGAAAACACCATATATTTT.